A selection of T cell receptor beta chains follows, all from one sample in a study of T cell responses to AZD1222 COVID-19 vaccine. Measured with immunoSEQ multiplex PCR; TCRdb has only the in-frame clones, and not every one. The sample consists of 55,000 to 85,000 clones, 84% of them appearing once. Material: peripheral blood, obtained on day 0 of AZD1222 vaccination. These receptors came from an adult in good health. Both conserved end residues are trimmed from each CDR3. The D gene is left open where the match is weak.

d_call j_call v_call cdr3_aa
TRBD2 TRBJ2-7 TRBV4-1 ASSQGLAGYEQY
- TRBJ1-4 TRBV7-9 ASSLFGVEKLF
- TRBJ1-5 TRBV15 ATSRSGQINQPQH
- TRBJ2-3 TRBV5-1 ASSLGHPTDTQY
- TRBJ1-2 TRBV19 ASRALDLAYGYT
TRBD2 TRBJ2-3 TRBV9 ASSSGTSGALTDTQY
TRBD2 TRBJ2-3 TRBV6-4 ASSDPSAGLAGGLTDTQY
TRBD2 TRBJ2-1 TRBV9 ASSVGTSRFYEQF
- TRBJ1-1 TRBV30 AWSEVGGNSAF
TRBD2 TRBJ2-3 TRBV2 ASSGSGGVGDTQY
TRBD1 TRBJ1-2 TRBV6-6 ASSPGQATGYT
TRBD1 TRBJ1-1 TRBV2 ASSDFGFGGQVFGVAF
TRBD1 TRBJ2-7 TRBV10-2 ASSTGVRPSEQY
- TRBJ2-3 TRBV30 AWSVQGGSTDTQY
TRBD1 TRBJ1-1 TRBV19 ASSGDRGAF
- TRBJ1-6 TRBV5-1 ASSLASRGSPLH
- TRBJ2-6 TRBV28 ASSLGAATGANVLT
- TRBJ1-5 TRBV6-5 ASSYDRWQPQH
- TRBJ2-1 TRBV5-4 ASSFGGSVTGSSYNEQF
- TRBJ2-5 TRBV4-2 ASSQDLKGKETQY
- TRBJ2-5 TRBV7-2 ASSSIPDSQETQY
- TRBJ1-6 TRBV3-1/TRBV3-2 ASSQWDLNSPLH
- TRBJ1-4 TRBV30 AWRAHLNEKLF
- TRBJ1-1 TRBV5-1 ASSLGEGGTAIEAF